The 4 T cell receptor beta chains listed next were all sequenced from one sample in a study of T cell responses to AZD1222 COVID-19 vaccine. TCRdb keeps only in-frame clones here, not all; method: immunoSEQ multiplex PCR. This table holds 140,000 to 150,000 clones, roughly 90% found once. The sequenced sample was peripheral blood, obtained on day 0 of AZD1222 vaccination. These receptor sequences come from an adult in good health.

The chain has TRBV25-1 and TRBJ1-3; D is ambiguous. V shed 1 base and J shed 0 bases, with 10 bases lying between them. In germline, CDR1 is MGHDK, CDR2 SYGVNS. The CDR3 is 16 amino acids. The CDR3 nucleotides are TGTGCCAGCAGTGAATTTGGGTCGAGCTCTGGAAACACCATATATTTT. It translates to CASSEFGSSSGNTIYF. The whole variable domain, remainder taken from reference TRBV25-1 and TRBJ1-3, is EADIYQTPRYLVIGTGKKITLECSQTMGHDKMYWYQQDPGMELHLIHYSYGVNSTEKGDLSSESTVSRIRTEHFPLTLESARPSHTSQYLCASSEFGSSSGNTIYFGEGSWLTVV.

The V and J genes are TRBV10-3 and TRBJ1-5; TRBD1 aligns across 8 bases. The CDR3 sequence is 15 residues long. CDR1 is ENHRY, CDR2 SYGVKD, per germline. The ends lost 2 bases at V and 5 bases at J; junction bases unmatched: 5. For the CDR3, the DNA is TGTGCCATCAGTGAGGACAGGGGCCCCGATCAGCCCCAGCATTTT. It specifies CAISEDRGPDQPQHF.

This clone has a single count. The rearrangement joins TRBV6-2 or TRBV6-3 to TRBJ2-7; 7 positions agree with TRBD2. Trimming took 5 bases from V and 6 from J; bases not matched to a gene: 7. Germline values: CDR1 MNHEY, CDR2 SVGEGT. The CDR3 runs to 13 residues. CDR3 sequence: CASSPWTRPEQYF. CDR3 DNA: TGTGCCAGCAGTCCGTGGACTAGACCCGAGCAGTACTTC.

This chain uses TRBV2 with TRBJ2-1; 8 bases map to TRBD2. Per germline, CDR1 SNHLY and CDR2 FYNNEI. V gave up 6 bases and J gave up 4 bases; unmatched junction bases: 2. This CDR3 contains 13 residues. CDR3 nucleotide sequence: TGTGCCAGCAGGCGCGGGGGGTACAATGAGCAGTTCTTC. Protein: CASRRGGYNEQFF.